The 22 T cell receptor beta chains given below trace back to one sample, sequenced in a study of CD8 T cells in ankylosing spondylitis. From the 5' RACE reads, TCRdb called clonotypes with MiXCR, one entry per CDR3 protein. The sample consists of some 120,000 distinct CDR3 sequences, approximately 14% of them appearing once. Source material: blood, either unsorted or a sorted T cell fraction (not recorded which). Every receptor here comes from a female donor with ankylosing spondylitis or in good health (not recorded which).

V usage is TRBV7-2 and J usage is TRBJ2-3, with D perhaps being TRBD1 or TRBD2 (5 bases each). V gave up 7 bases and J gave up 1 base, with 9 bases separating them. Germline V gives CDR1 SGHTA, CDR2 FQGNSA. There are 13 residues in the CDR3. Here the CDR3 reads CASNRDRTDTQYF. The DNA of the CDR3 is TGTGCCAGCAACCGGGACCGCACAGATACGCAGTATTTT.

This clonotype was observed many times. The gene calls are TRBV10-3 and TRBJ2-7; D is unresolved. The length of the CDR3 is 14 residues. V was cut by 3 bases and J by 6 bases, with 15 bases left in between. Germline V gene data show CDR1 as ENHRY and CDR2 as SYGVKD. CDR3 bases: TGTGCCATCAGTGATGGCATAGGGTCCAGCGAGCAGTACTTC. Residues: CAISDGIGSSEQYF.

This CDR3 is CSAIRPDRGNYEQYF. Here the CDR3 DNA reads TGCAGTGCTATTCGACCGGACAGGGGAAACTACGAGCAGTACTTC. This chain links TRBV20-1 with TRBJ2-7; TRBD1 aligns across 9 bases. V dropped 4 bases and J dropped 3; count of bases not matched to a gene: 10. The CDR3 covers 15 residues. The V gene's germline CDR1 is DFQATT and CDR2 SNEGSKA (reference sequence).

V gene TRBV20-1 combines with J gene TRBJ2-2; perhaps TRBD2 as D (5 bases). CDR1 and CDR2 (germline): DFQATT, SNEGSKA (reference sequence). The length of the CDR3 is 16 residues. V was shortened by 1 base and J by 4 bases, with 16 bases between the two germline ends. The CDR3 protein is CSARGSRGRPTGELFF. The CDR3 bases are TGCAGTGCTAGAGGATCTCGCGGGCGGCCCACCGGGGAGCTGTTTTTT.

This clonotype was picked up many times. The chain joins TRBV3-1 to TRBJ2-1, with 8 bases lining up with TRBD2. Per the germline V gene, CDR1 is LGHDT and CDR2 is YNNKEL (reference sequence). This CDR3 has 17 residues. The trim removed 6 bases at V and 8 bases at J, leaving 18 bases unmatched. The CDR3 coding sequence is TGTGCCAGCAGTCCCTCCCCTGTCCAGCGGGGGAGGGATGAGCAGTTCTTC. As protein: CASSPSPVQRGRDEQFF.

In this sample, this clonotype turned up many times. This sequence joins TRBV7-2 and TRBJ1-1; D is uncertain. V shed 0 bases and J shed 2 bases, with 28 bases lying between them. Germline-derived CDR1 and CDR2 are SGHTA and FQGNSA. CDR3 length: 21 residues. The CDR3 sequence: CASSLALPTNPVPVKNTEAFF. As DNA, the CDR3 is TGTGCCAGCAGCTTAGCGTTACCCACAAATCCCGTCCCAGTCAAAAACACTGAAGCTTTCTTT.

The chain links TRBV2 to TRBJ2-2, with no clear D. The germline V gene has CDR1 SNHLY and CDR2 FYNNEI. The V and J ends lost 3 bases and 4 bases respectively, with 9 bases between them. The CDR3 loop spans 14 amino acids. The CDR3 region is CASSELGSTGELFF. DNA for the CDR3: TGTGCCAGCAGTGAGTTGGGGTCCACCGGGGAGCTGTTTTTT.

This clonotype has a count of ten or more. Here the CDR3 reads CASSGSRGNTEAFF. The CDR3 DNA sequence: TGCGCCAGCAGCGGGAGCAGGGGAAACACTGAAGCTTTCTTT. The genes are TRBV5-1 and TRBJ1-1, with D possibly matching TRBD1 (6 bases). CDR3 length: 14 amino acids. Germline values: CDR1 SGHRS, CDR2 YFSETQ. V dropped 4 bases and J dropped 2 bases, with 12 bases sitting between them. Looking up the rest from reference TRBV5-1 and TRBJ1-1 gives the full variable domain: KAGVTQTPRYLIKTRGQQVTLSCSPISGHRSVSWYQQTPGQGLQFLFEYFSETQRNKGNFPGRFSGRQFSNSRSEMNVSTLELGDSALYLCASSGSRGNTEAFFGQGTRLTVV.

The chain links TRBV4-1 to TRBJ1-4; D is uncertain. There are 16 residues in the CDR3. Germline assignment: CDR1 MGHRA and CDR2 YSYEKL. Trimming stripped 0 bases from V and 4 bases from J, with 12 bases between. The CDR3 spells CASSQEDGGINEKLFF. CDR3 DNA: TGCGCCAGCAGCCAAGAGGATGGCGGGATTAATGAAAAACTGTTTTTT.

This clonotype was counted many times. J is TRBJ1-1 and V is TRBV20-1; TRBD1 might be the D (5 bases). The germline V gene encodes CDR1 DFQATT and CDR2 SNEGSKA (reference sequence). The ends were cut back, 0 bases at V and 4 bases at J, with 12 bases in the middle. The CDR3 covers 14 residues. The CDR3 coding sequence is TGCAGTGCTAGAGATTACAGGACGCGCACTGAAGCTTTCTTT. This translates into CSARDYRTRTEAFF.

The rearrangement joins TRBV7-2 to TRBJ2-7, with 8 bases lining up with TRBD2. CDR3 length equals 15 residues. V gave up 4 bases and J gave up 9 bases; unmatched junction bases: 14. Germline CDR1 reads SGHTA; CDR2 reads FQGNSA. Here the CDR3 reads CASSSHAGGMGGQYF. The CDR3 DNA sequence: TGTGCCAGCAGCTCCCACGCGGGGGGCATGGGGGGGCAGTACTTC.

This clonotype was observed many times. V is TRBV10-3 and J is TRBJ2-3; TRBD1 agrees at 8 bases. The CDR3 consists of 15 residues. J gave up 6 bases and V 5 bases, and 10 bases lay outside the gene matches. From germline, CDR1 is ENHRY and CDR2 SYGVKD. CDR3 region: CAISLFTTGGDTQYF. The CDR3 DNA sequence: TGTGCCATCAGTTTGTTTACTACAGGGGGGGATACGCAGTATTTT.

This clonotype appeared many times. One end of the junction is discordant with germline, which a read error may explain. CDR3 sequence (DNA): TGTGCCAGCAGCTTAGAAAACTTC. Translation gives CASSLENF. The chain links TRBV7-9 to TRBJ1-2; D remains unclear. The CDR3 covers 8 residues. Germline V gene sequence: CDR1 SEHNR, CDR2 FQNEAQ (reference sequence).

The chain has TRBV6-1 and TRBJ2-1; 12 bases match TRBD2. The length of the CDR3 is 17 residues. The V segment lost 6 bases and the J segment 7 bases; nucleotides outside the gene matches: 13. Germline V CDR1 and CDR2: MNHNS, SASEGT. This CDR3 reads CASSKLAGGTPGNEQFF. The CDR3 nucleotides are TGTGCCAGCAGCAAACTAGCGGGGGGAACTCCAGGGAATGAGCAGTTCTTC.

This clonotype was seen ten or more times. This rearrangement joins TRBV12-3 or TRBV12-4 to TRBJ2-3, with 7 bases identical to TRBD1. The J segment lost 6 bases and the V segment lost 6 bases, leaving 12 bases of the junction unmatched. There are 15 residues in the CDR3. Here the CDR3 DNA reads TGTGCCAGCAGCACCCAGAAGGGGGCGGTGGATACGCAGTATTTT. It specifies CASSTQKGAVDTQYF.

This clonotype was observed at least ten times. CDR3 sequence: CASSLALIIGAIHTGELFF. CDR3 DNA: TGTGCCAGCAGCTTAGCGCTAATAATCGGGGCTATCCACACCGGGGAGCTGTTTTTT. The chain joins TRBV11-1 to TRBJ2-2, with D perhaps given as TRBD1 or TRBD2 (5 bases each). The germline V and J ends were trimmed by 0 bases and 3 bases, with 20 bases remaining between them. The CDR3 covers 19 residues. The germline gives CDR1 SGHAT, CDR2 FQDESV (reference sequence).

The chain employs TRBV5-1 and TRBJ2-3; D might be TRBD1 (5 bases). The CDR3 consists of 14 residues. Trimming pared 2 bases from V and 2 bases from J, leaving 9 bases between. Germline values: CDR1 SGHRS, CDR2 YFSETQ. The CDR3 DNA is TGCGCCAGCAGCTTTGGACACTACACAGATACGCAGTATTTT. It translates to CASSFGHYTDTQYF.

Many counts were recorded for this clonotype. The V gene is TRBV20-1, the J gene TRBJ1-3; 9 bases agree with TRBD1. This CDR3 has 14 amino acids. V lost 5 bases to trimming and J lost 7 bases; unmatched junction nucleotides: 9. Germline-derived CDR1 and CDR2 are DFQATT and SNEGSKA (reference sequence). The CDR3: CSAFEGGTGNTIYF. The CDR3 nucleotides are TGCAGTGCTTTTGAAGGGGGGACAGGGAACACCATATATTTT.

The rearrangement joins TRBV7-8 to TRBJ2-7; TRBD1 matches 8 bases. The germline CDR1 and CDR2 sequences are SGHVS and FQNEAQ. After removal of 5 bases from V and 6 bases from J, the junction contained 9 bases not matched to a gene. The CDR3 spans 14 residues. The CDR3 DNA follows: TGTGCCAGCAGCGCAGGGGGCGCGATGCGCGAGCAGTACTTC. Amino acid sequence: CASSAGGAMREQYF.

Many counts were recorded for this clonotype. This chain joins TRBV29-1 and TRBJ1-1, with D perhaps matching TRBD1 (6 bases). The CDR3 consists of 15 residues. V was clipped by 6 bases and J by 4 bases, with 21 bases between them. CDR1 is SQVTM, CDR2 ANQGSEA, per germline. CDR3 loop: CSVDMTSQGRTEAFF. Here the CDR3 DNA reads TGCAGCGTCGATATGACGAGTCAGGGGCGCACTGAAGCTTTCTTT.

This clonotype has a handful of counts. The chain employs TRBV27 and TRBJ1-2; D call uncertain. Germline V gives CDR1 MNHEY, CDR2 SMNVEV (reference sequence). The CDR3 contains 14 residues. The V end lost 8 bases, the J end lost 4 bases, and 17 bases lay between the germline ends. This CDR3 is CASGEVGRTYGYTF. CDR3 bases: TGTGCCAGCGGGGAGGTGGGGAGGACCTATGGCTACACCTTC.

The chain has TRBV29-1 and TRBJ2-3; 9 nucleotides match TRBD1. The CDR3 is 17 amino acids. Germline V CDR1 and CDR2: SQVTM, ANQGSEA. Trimming at V came to 6 bases and at J to 1 base, leaving 14 bases not matched to a gene. CDR3: CSVARQKTGGGTDTQYF. In nucleotides, the CDR3 is TGCAGCGTGGCCCGACAGAAGACAGGGGGGGGCACAGATACGCAGTATTTT.